Listed below are T cell receptor beta chains from one sample, sequenced in a study of T cell responses to AZD1222 COVID-19 vaccine. Measured with immunoSEQ multiplex PCR; TCRdb has only the in-frame clones, and not every one. The sample has 80,000 or so clones; 92% are singletons. The source material was peripheral blood, sampled 28 days after the second AZD1222 dose. Every receptor here comes from an adult who received the AZD1222 COVID-19 vaccine. CDR3s include the opening cysteine and the closing phenylalanine or tryptophan. Fields, in order: D gene, V gene, clone size, J gene, CDR3 protein, CDR3 DNA. D genes are given only for firm matches. Only part of the rows carry a size: once, few, many, or a class if the clone is expanded.

TRBD2	TRBV29-1	NA	TRBJ2-7	CSVAAGGAEQYF	TGCAGCGTTGCAGCGGGAGGTGCCGAGCAGTACTTC
TRBD2	TRBV3-1/TRBV3-2	NA	TRBJ2-1	CASSQEALAGAGEQFF	TGTGCCAGCAGCCAAGAGGCACTAGCGGGAGCGGGTGAGCAGTTCTTC
NA	TRBV3-1/TRBV3-2	once	TRBJ1-4	CASSQVSPFATNEKLFF	TGTGCCAGCAGCCAAGTGTCCCCTTTTGCAACTAATGAAAAACTGTTTTTT
NA	TRBV30	NA	TRBJ1-4	CAWTKARLTNEKLFF	TGTGCCTGGACCAAGGCCAGGCTTACTAATGAAAAACTGTTTTTT
NA	TRBV12-3/TRBV12-4	NA	TRBJ2-7	CASGGSSYEQYF	TGTGCCAGCGGCGGAAGCTCCTACGAGCAGTACTTC
NA	TRBV27	NA	TRBJ2-7	CASSFRPWRNEQYF	TGTGCCAGCAGTTTCCGGCCCTGGAGGAACGAGCAGTACTTC
NA	TRBV27	NA	TRBJ2-1	CASSLASSSYNEQFF	TGTGCCAGCAGTTTAGCGTCGAGCTCCTACAATGAGCAGTTCTTC
NA	TRBV28	NA	TRBJ1-2	CASSLTPKGPGFRAYGYTF	TGTGCCAGCAGTTTAACCCCAAAAGGGCCAGGGTTTAGGGCTTATGGCTACACCTTC
NA	TRBV9	NA	TRBJ1-5	CASSPWGGSNQPQHF	TGTGCCAGCAGCCCCTGGGGGGGGTCAAATCAGCCCCAGCATTTT
TRBD2	TRBV20-1	NA	TRBJ2-1	CSASRLADYNEQFF	TGCAGTGCTAGTAGGCTAGCGGATTACAATGAGCAGTTCTTC
NA	TRBV14	NA	TRBJ1-2	CASSQVGYDYGYTF	TGTGCCAGCAGCCAAGTAGGGTACGACTATGGCTACACCTTC
TRBD2	TRBV7-9	once	TRBJ2-1	CASSLGGSFYNEQFF	TGTGCCAGCAGCTTGGGAGGGAGTTTCTACAATGAGCAGTTCTTC
TRBD2	TRBV5-5	NA	TRBJ2-7	CASSLTSGSEQYF	TGTGCCAGCAGCTTGACTAGCGGGAGCGAGCAGTACTTC
TRBD1	TRBV9	NA	TRBJ2-2	CASSPTPRGGRYTGELFF	TGTGCCAGCAGCCCAACCCCCCGAGGGGGCCGATACACCGGGGAGCTGTTTTTT
NA	TRBV28	NA	TRBJ2-7	CASSPSREQYF	TGTGCCAGCAGTCCGTCTCGGGAGCAGTACTTC
NA	TRBV6-2/TRBV6-3	NA	TRBJ2-7	CASSYTSYEQYF	TGTGCCAGCAGTTACACCAGCTACGAGCAGTACTTC
NA	TRBV19	NA	TRBJ2-7	CASSIGFQGREQYF	TGTGCCAGTAGTATCGGATTTCAGGGTCGCGAGCAGTACTTC
NA	TRBV9	few	TRBJ1-1	CASSVGREYTEAFF	TGTGCCAGCAGCGTAGGGAGGGAGTACACTGAAGCTTTCTTT
TRBD2	TRBV9	NA	TRBJ2-1	CASSGALAGGINTNEQFF	TGTGCCAGCAGCGGGGCCCTAGCGGGAGGAATCAATACTAATGAGCAGTTCTTC
NA	TRBV5-5	NA	TRBJ2-7	CASSLEADLVVSYEQYF	TGTGCCAGCAGTTTGGAGGCGGACCTGGTTGTTAGCTACGAGCAGTACTTC
NA	TRBV5-1	NA	TRBJ1-5	CASSLTIGQPQHF	TGCGCCAGCAGCTTGACGATTGGTCAGCCCCAGCATTTT
NA	TRBV30	NA	TRBJ2-5	CAWSRVVKSTQYF	TGTGCCTGGAGTAGGGTAGTAAAGTCGACCCAGTACTTC
TRBD2	TRBV7-2	NA	TRBJ2-1	CASSFSGYSGRASYNEQFF	TGTGCCAGCAGCTTTTCTGGATACAGCGGGAGAGCCTCCTACAATGAGCAGTTCTTC
NA	TRBV30	NA	TRBJ1-5	CAWSYRWAGGNQPQHF	TGTGCCTGGAGTTATAGGTGGGCAGGCGGCAATCAGCCCCAGCATTTT
TRBD2	TRBV2	NA	TRBJ2-1	CASKFTGGPGNEQFF	TGTGCCAGCAAGTTCACGGGAGGGCCGGGCAATGAGCAGTTCTTC
NA	TRBV12-5	NA	TRBJ1-6	CASGLVASRRNASPLHF	TGTGCTAGTGGTTTGGTAGCGAGCCGACGGAATGCTTCACCCCTCCACTTT
TRBD1	TRBV27	NA	TRBJ1-5	CASSSHRDRGSIFMQPQHF	TGTGCCAGCAGTTCCCATCGGGACAGGGGTAGCATCTTTATGCAGCCCCAGCATTTT
NA	TRBV7-6	NA	TRBJ1-1	CASRPGWGTMNTEAFF	TGTGCCAGCAGACCTGGCTGGGGAACAATGAACACTGAAGCTTTCTTT
NA	TRBV21-1	NA	TRBJ1-3	CASSKARACPYGAGNTIYF	TGTGCCAGCAGCAAAGCCCGCGCATGTCCGTATGGTGCTGGAAACACCATATATTTT
NA	TRBV15	NA	TRBJ2-5	CATSRDVRETQYF	TGTGCCACCAGCAGAGATGTGAGGGAGACCCAGTACTTC
NA	TRBV4-1	NA	TRBJ1-5	CASSQEGQTSNQPQHF	TGCGCCAGCAGCCAAGAAGGGCAGACTAGCAATCAGCCCCAGCATTTT
NA	TRBV4-1	NA	TRBJ1-5	CASSQARDRGNQPQHF	TGCGCCAGCAGCCAAGCCCGGGACCGAGGGAATCAGCCCCAGCATTTT
TRBD1	TRBV6-7	NA	TRBJ2-1	CASTLPQRDRGRFNEQFF	TGTGCCAGCACCCTCCCCCAACGGGACAGGGGGCGATTCAATGAGCAGTTCTTC
TRBD2	TRBV3-1/TRBV3-2	NA	TRBJ2-1	CASCTTGGSIGNNEQFF	TGTGCCAGCTGCACCACGGGAGGCAGTATTGGTAACAATGAGCAGTTCTTC
NA	TRBV7-2	NA	TRBJ1-6	CASSSSQGSNSPLHF	TGTGCCAGCAGCTCCTCTCAGGGGTCTAATTCACCCCTCCACTTT
NA	TRBV7-9	NA	TRBJ1-4	CASSSGRNNEKLFF	TGTGCCAGCAGCTCGGGACGGAATAATGAAAAACTGTTTTTT
TRBD2	TRBV6-5	NA	TRBJ2-7	CASSYSKWREVDEQYF	TGTGCCAGCAGTTACTCGAAGTGGCGGGAGGTAGACGAGCAGTACTTC
TRBD1	TRBV27	NA	TRBJ2-7	CASSGSGQATYEQYF	TGTGCCAGCAGTGGTAGTGGACAGGCGACCTACGAGCAGTACTTC
NA	TRBV4-2	NA	TRBJ1-1	CASSQDEGKAFF	TGTGCCAGCAGCCAAGATGAAGGGAAAGCTTTCTTT
NA	TRBV7-9	NA	TRBJ1-4	CASSARQYHPATNEKLFF	TGTGCCAGCAGCGCCCGACAGTACCATCCCGCAACTAATGAAAAACTGTTTTTT
TRBD2	TRBV5-4	NA	TRBJ2-2	CASSPQAGSTGELFF	TGTGCCAGCAGCCCGCAAGCGGGAAGCACCGGGGAGCTGTTTTTT